Included here is one T cell receptor (beta chain) sequence, with context. The record originates from a study of control samples from healthy donors and cancer patients. Assay used: immunoSEQ multiplex PCR; TCRdb lists only in-frame clones, some missing. The table includes about 170,000 clones, about nine tenths detected once. The V segment lost 0 bases and the J segment 4 bases; nucleotides outside the gene matches: 3. CDR1 is SGDLS, CDR2 YYNGEE, per germline. The CDR3 is 16 residues long. The chain employs TRBV9 and TRBJ2-2, with TRBD2 matching 10 bases. Source material: blood. The sequence came from a woman aged 25 to 45 in good health. The CDR3 region is CASSVVTSGTTGELFF. The CDR3 nucleotides read TGTGCCAGCAGCGTAGTTACTAGCGGGACCACCGGGGAGCTGTTTTTT.